The source of this T cell receptor (beta chain) is a study of neurological immune-mediated disorders. This clonotype has a count of ten or more. What it binds is unknown. Germline V lookup: CDR1 SGHKS, CDR2 YYEKEE (reference sequence). V lost 1 base and J lost 1, with 12 bases in between. This CDR3 comprises 16 residues. Study-level results: Expansion of TCR clones was greatest in HTLV-1-associated myelopathy and smallest in multiple sclerosis, where it fell below that of healthy controls.

MiXCR, applied by TCRdb to the 5' RACE reads, yields one record per CDR3 protein. The sample has 27,000 or so distinct CDR3 sequences, 20% to 25% seen once. Healthy controls were blood bank volunteers in Maryland, USA. The unsorted libraries originated from 2 million PBMCs that had been stored at -80 C. This TCR came from a woman aged 60-70 years in good health. The J gene is TRBJ1-5, the V gene TRBV5-5; D gene ambiguous. Sequencing was performed on PBMCs. CDR3 in DNA: TGTGCCAGCAGCTTGCCCCCGGGATTGAGCAATCAGCCCCAGCATTTT. Encoded protein: CASSLPPGLSNQPQHF.